This entry is about one T cell receptor beta chain. Its target antigen remains unknown. There are no base qualities to consult, and no much larger clone falls within one base. This specimen belongs to a study of cytomegalovirus exposure and HLA in healthy donors (dated by TCRdb to about 2017). Describing the broader study: An earlier analysis of approximately 640 of the donors reported 250 to 300 Gb of sequence data and roughly 100 million unique TCR beta sequences from some 180 million T cells. The number of typed donors differed by locus: about 629-630 for A, B, C, DRB1 and DQB1; about 520 for DQA1; roughly 600 for DPA1; and 450 to 480 for DPB1. Class I and class II HLA loci were covered by the typing at four-digit resolution. To predict cytomegalovirus infection status, the study brought together high-throughput TCR immunosequencing, statistical association of individual TCRs with disease status, and machine learning. Donor age, sex, ethnicity and CMV serostatus were collected together with the repertoire data. Five DR-DQ haplotypes were handled as single units for association and clustering because linkage in the cohort was strong. All discovery cohort repertoires had been generated on a single sequencing platform. Across roughly 420 genotyped donors of the cohort, an average of roughly 200,000 unique TCR beta nucleotide sequences per donor were sequenced, and roughly a sixth of those sequences were non-productive. The T cell repertoires of 666 subjects were profiled by immunosequencing and related to cytomegalovirus serostatus. Rather than drawing on any new phenotypic data, the later analysis identified candidate immune exposures from TCR beta sequences and the way those sequences occurred across donors. The aim of the study was to test whether cataloging public T cell receptors could identify signatures of past pathogen exposure. An early release that covered fewer than 800 HLA-typed donors contained approximately 290 gigabases of sequencing data and 75 million to 100 million unique TCR sequences. Of the 300 to 400 genotyped donors, roughly 85% fell in the genetic ancestry cluster associated with self-reported Caucasian donors. A later analysis re-examined previously published TCR beta repertoires from roughly 650 donors and added high-resolution HLA genotyping to investigate patterns of TCR occurrence. A later genetic analysis took genome-wide SNP genotypes for about 60% of the roughly 670 donors and used that subset as a discovery cohort. Along with the approximately 620-subject first cohort, a separate validation cohort of over a hundred different subjects was used. An earlier analysis of approximately 580 of the donors used high-throughput TCR beta sequencing to judge whether each TCR beta V gene segment behaved as functional or pseudogenic. What the work shows at the level of the full study, not this receptor alone: The earlier analysis of approximately 560 of the donors excluded some 16 rarely observed V segments, including chromosome 9 orphons, because counts were too low. At a false discovery rate of 0.05, a later analysis linked fewer than 20,000 TCR beta sequences to specific HLA alleles. A cluster of highly shared sequence variants was judged likely to represent a technical artifact of the sequencing pipeline. V-gene and J-gene trimming of TCR beta chains was associated with a missense DCLRE1C variant in a later genetic analysis, and the association was replicated in an independent cohort. According to a later genetic analysis, donors in an Asian-associated ancestry cluster had fewer N-insertions in productive TCRs than the approximately 700-donor mean. A later analysis found that HLA-associated TCR beta chains were more clonally expanded and had lower generation probabilities than equally common non-associated chains. In a later analysis, most CMV-associated TCR beta chains were found to appear HLA-restricted, with HLA associations seemingly driven largely by CMV exposure. The authors suggested that the approach could potentially be generalized to other disease states and immunological phenotypes. A further reported finding was that TCR beta sequences accurately predicted the HLA-A and HLA-B alleles for most subjects in the first cohort. Across donors, most TCR sequences were observed very rarely, whereas some public TCRs were present in many individuals. Sequencing depth was assumed to be roughly uniform across donors in the presence/absence analyses, though that assumption may not hold. When HLA alleles, especially DR and DQ, strongly co-occurred, TCR associations were difficult to assign to individual alleles. According to a later analysis, TCR association rates differed among HLA loci, with DRB1 alleles showing the most associated TCRs and HLA-C alleles showing the fewest. A later analysis reported that several top co-occurrence clusters appeared linked to parvovirus B19, influenza, CMV and Epstein-Barr virus. The classifier was reported to diagnose cytomegalovirus status with high specificity and sensitivity in both the original cohort and the validation cohort. Three of the identified cytomegalovirus-associated TCR beta chains were confirmed in vitro to be specific for cytomegalovirus antigens. Linkage disequilibrium might explain the correlated functional status among segregating V segments, but an unknown experimental factor could not be excluded. Because HLA typing was unavailable for some donors at each locus, only the typed subset was used in association tests. In the study, 150 to 200 TCR beta chains were listed as associated with cytomegalovirus. Some IMGT-functional V segments, including TRBV6-2 and TRBV6-3, could not be distinguished by the 87-base-pair reads and were therefore excluded. Broadly in line with IMGT annotations, most TCR beta V segments showed up in productive rearrangements about 87% or about 30% of the time in an earlier analysis of roughly 590 of the donors. In this cohort, only TCR beta chains were sequenced, and detectable features were limited by the absence of alpha or paired-chain data. CMV serostatus was the only immune exposure information available for the cohort.

The library was generated by the immunoSEQ multiplex PCR assay. For the multiplex PCR, a mixture combining 60 forward primers for TCR Vbeta segments and 13 reverse primers for TCR Jbeta segments was used. A multiplex PCR assay on genomic DNA amplified the CDR3 region of rearranged TCR beta genes. On the Illumina HiSeq System, the amplified TCR beta libraries were sequenced as 87-base-pair reads. In the source study's methods: A later analysis tallied 75 million to 95 million unique TCR beta chains across the 666 repertoires, and around 12 million of those chains were shared by two or more donors. Raw reads were error-corrected and collapsed into unique sequences by a nearest-neighbor algorithm in which closely related sequences were merged to remove PCR and sequencing errors. To assign V, D and J gene segments, CDR3 sequences were aligned to IMGT reference sequences. For a sequence to be retained, at least a six-nucleotide match to both a V gene segment and a J gene segment was required. Rearrangements were called productive when the CDR3 lacked stop codons and stayed in frame with V and J; all others were non-productive. Following IMGT convention, CDR3 was defined as the stretch from the second conserved V-encoded cysteine up to the conserved J-encoded phenylalanine. Sequences without an unambiguous match to a single V gene segment were excluded from the earlier analysis of almost 600 of the donors. An earlier analysis of 587 of the donors called V segments functional above 56.7% productive rearrangements and segregating when the between-donor standard deviation exceeded 5%. A statistical classification framework was developed to diagnose cytomegalovirus status using the catalog of TCR beta chain sequences. In a later analysis, V and J genes were assigned by comparing TCR nucleotide sequences against IMGT/GENE-DB human TR gene sequences. The TCRdist pipeline was used in a later analysis to assign CDR3 sequences and most-parsimonious VDJ recombination scenarios. In a later analysis, every TCR beta chain was defined by the combination of its CDR3 amino acid sequence and its V-gene family, and reads without a unique V-gene family were dropped. In a later analysis, some 600 highly shared, low-generation-probability nucleotide sequences were removed to address suspected cross-contamination and a sequencing artifact. In a later analysis, a clonal expansion index for each public chain was calculated from normalized within-repertoire ranks of inferred template counts. A later analysis computed generation probabilities with a VDJ recombination model fitted to out-of-frame rearrangements, and checked the results against IGoR. A later analysis scored TCR-TCR, TCR-HLA and TCR-CMV co-occurrence with hypergeometric tests, applying a repertoire-size bias correction to TCR pairs. False discovery rates were estimated in a later analysis by permuting HLA or CMV assignments 20 times. In a later analysis, co-occurring TCRs were grouped with DBSCAN, and TCRdist sequence similarity was added when clustering was performed within HLA-allele-positive subsets. For co-occurrence clustering, repertoires with fewer than 30,000 or more than 120,000 public chains were excluded, along with roughly 5 repertoires with anomalous nucleotide sharing. In its TCRdb copy, this immuneACCESS table keeps in-frame sequences only and misses some clones. Where compared with another copy, unresolved V genes explain less than half of these, and the others have no known cause. The V and J calls and clone size are taken from that table; D and trimming were inferred from the DNA. For this sample there are approximately 150,000 clones; around four fifths appear just once. Around a tenth of the sample is held by the ten biggest clonotypes.

In total, roughly 670 healthy bone marrow donors made up the cohort. At the time of sampling, every cohort member was nominally healthy, though immune exposures that went unrecorded were likely present. The donor was CMV seropositive and was included in the group of 250 to 300 seropositive cohort members. A peripheral blood sample was collected from each donor, and TCR beta sequencing was performed on peripheral blood mononuclear cells. Genomic DNA was extracted from the blood cell samples with the Qiagen DNeasy Blood Extraction Kit. The V end gives up 5 bases and the J end 6 bases, leaving 12 bases in the junction not matched to a gene. Reading from cysteine to phenylalanine, the CDR3 counts 16 amino acids. Only the CDR3 part of the read is kept: 48 bases, read in frame from the first base. According to the germline V gene (reference sequence), CDR1 reads GTSNPN and CDR2 reads SVGIG.

This clonotype was obtained from a man between 18 and 29 years old in good health and CMV-seropositive. The V and J segments used are TRBV30 and TRBJ2-3; TRBD1 fits 12 bases in the junction. Sequencing input: PBMCs. For the CDR3, the sequence is CAWGLRGTGGRDTQYF. Read as DNA, the sequence is TGTGCCTGGGGCCTTAGAGGGACAGGGGGCCGGGATACGCAGTATTTT.